The entry below gives a single TCR beta chain sequence along with its context. Its specificity is not known. This entry comes from a study of shared clonotypes between healthy human individuals. Notes on the study in general: Tissues were not sampled, only blood, and their repertoires likely differ. Non-shared clonotypes had lower generation probabilities than clonotypes shared by all four sorted-subset donors.

CD45RO-negative cells were positively selected for CCR7, leaving out terminally differentiated effector memory CD45RA+ cells. CDR1 and CDR2 (germline): MNHNY, SVGAGI (reference sequence). The CDR3 spans 14 residues. V shed 5 bases and J shed 0 bases, with 7 bases lying between them. Assay: immunoSEQ multiplex PCR; the TCRdb copy retains only in-frame clones and omits some. The table lists 1.5 million to 2.5 million clones, less than 95% of them singletons. The chain carries TRBV6-6 and TRBJ1-4; no definite D call. Source material: naive CD8+ T cells sorted from blood. This sequence originates from a man aged 18 to 30 in good health. CDR3 amino acids: CASSRAATNEKLFF. The CDR3 DNA reads as TGTGCCAGCAGTCGCGCGGCAACTAATGAAAAACTGTTTTTT.